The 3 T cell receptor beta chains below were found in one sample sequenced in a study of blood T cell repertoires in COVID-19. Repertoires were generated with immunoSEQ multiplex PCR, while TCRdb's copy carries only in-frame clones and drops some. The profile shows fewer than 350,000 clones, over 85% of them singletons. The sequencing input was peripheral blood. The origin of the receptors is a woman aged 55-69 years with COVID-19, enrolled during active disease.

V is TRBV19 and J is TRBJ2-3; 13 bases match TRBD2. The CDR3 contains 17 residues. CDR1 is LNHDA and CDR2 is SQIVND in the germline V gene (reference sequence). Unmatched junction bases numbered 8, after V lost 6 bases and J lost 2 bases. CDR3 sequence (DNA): TGTGCCAGTAGATTCCGGACTAGCGGGGGACTCACAGATACGCAGTATTTT. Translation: CASRFRTSGGLTDTQYF. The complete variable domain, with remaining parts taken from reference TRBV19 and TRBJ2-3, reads DGGITQSPKYLFRKEGQNVTLSCEQNLNHDAMYWYRQDPGQGLRLIYYSQIVNDFQKGDIAEGYSVSREKKESFPLTVTSAQKNPTAFYLCASRFRTSGGLTDTQYFGPGTRLTVL.

CDR3 loop: CASKSGANYGYTF. Here the CDR3 DNA reads TGTGCCAGCAAATCCGGGGCTAACTATGGCTACACCTTC. The chain employs TRBV2 and TRBJ1-2; D is uncertain. CDR1 SNHLY and CDR2 FYNNEI come from the germline V gene. The ends were cut back, 7 bases at V and 0 bases at J, with 9 bases in the middle. The length of the CDR3 is 13 residues.

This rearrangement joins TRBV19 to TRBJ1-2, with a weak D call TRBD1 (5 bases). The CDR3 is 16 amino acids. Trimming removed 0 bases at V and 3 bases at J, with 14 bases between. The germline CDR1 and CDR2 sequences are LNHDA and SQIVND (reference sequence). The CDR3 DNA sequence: TGTGCCAGTAGTATAGACCAGAGGGGAGGCGACTATGGCTACACCTTC. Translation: CASSIDQRGGDYGYTF.